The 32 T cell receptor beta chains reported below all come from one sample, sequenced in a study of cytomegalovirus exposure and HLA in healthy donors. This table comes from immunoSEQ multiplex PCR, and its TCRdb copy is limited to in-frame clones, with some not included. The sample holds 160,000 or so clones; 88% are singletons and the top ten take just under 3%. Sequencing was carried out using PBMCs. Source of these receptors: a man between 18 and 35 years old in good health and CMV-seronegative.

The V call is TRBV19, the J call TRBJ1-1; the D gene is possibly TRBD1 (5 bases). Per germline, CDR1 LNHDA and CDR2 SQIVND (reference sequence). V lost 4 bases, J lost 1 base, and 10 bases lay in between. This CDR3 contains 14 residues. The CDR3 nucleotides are TGTGCCAGTAGTACAGGGACTGCGAACACTGAAGCTTTCTTT. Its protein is CASSTGTANTEAFF.

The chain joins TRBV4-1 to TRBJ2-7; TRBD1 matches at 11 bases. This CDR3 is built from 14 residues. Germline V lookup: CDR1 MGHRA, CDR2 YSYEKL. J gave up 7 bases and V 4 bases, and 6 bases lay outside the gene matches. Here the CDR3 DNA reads TGCGCCAGCAGCCTCGGACAGGGGGCCCAGGAGCAGTACGTC. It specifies CASSLGQGAQEQYV.

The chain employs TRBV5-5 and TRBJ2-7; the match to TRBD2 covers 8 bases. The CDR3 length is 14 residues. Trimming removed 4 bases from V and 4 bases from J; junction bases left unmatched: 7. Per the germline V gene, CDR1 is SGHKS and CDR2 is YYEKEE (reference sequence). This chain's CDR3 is CASSVYTSGYEQYF. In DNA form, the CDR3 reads TGTGCCAGCAGCGTGTATACTAGCGGATACGAGCAGTACTTC.

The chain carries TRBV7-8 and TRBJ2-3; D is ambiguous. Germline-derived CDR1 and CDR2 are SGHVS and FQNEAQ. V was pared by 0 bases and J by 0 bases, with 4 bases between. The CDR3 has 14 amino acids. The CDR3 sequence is CASSLAASTDTQYF. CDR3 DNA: TGTGCCAGCAGCTTAGCGGCTAGCACAGATACGCAGTATTTT.

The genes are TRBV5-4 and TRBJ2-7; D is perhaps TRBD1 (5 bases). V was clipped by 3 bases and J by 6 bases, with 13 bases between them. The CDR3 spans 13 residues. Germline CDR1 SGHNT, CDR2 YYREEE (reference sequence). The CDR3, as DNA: TGTGCCAGCAGCTCGGACATAGCCCGCGAGCAGTACTTC. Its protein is CASSSDIAREQYF.

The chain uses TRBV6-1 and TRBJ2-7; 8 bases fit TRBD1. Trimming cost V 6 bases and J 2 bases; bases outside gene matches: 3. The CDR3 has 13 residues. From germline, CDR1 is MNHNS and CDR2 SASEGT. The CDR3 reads CASSTTGAYEQYV. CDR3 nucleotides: TGTGCCAGCAGCACGACAGGGGCCTACGAGCAGTACGTC.

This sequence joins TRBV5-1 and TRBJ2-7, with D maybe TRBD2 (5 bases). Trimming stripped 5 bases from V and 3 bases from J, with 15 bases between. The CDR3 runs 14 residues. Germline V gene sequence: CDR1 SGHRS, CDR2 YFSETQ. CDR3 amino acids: CASSRLGADYEQYF. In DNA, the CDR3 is TGCGCCAGCAGTCGACTCGGAGCGGACTACGAGCAGTACTTC.

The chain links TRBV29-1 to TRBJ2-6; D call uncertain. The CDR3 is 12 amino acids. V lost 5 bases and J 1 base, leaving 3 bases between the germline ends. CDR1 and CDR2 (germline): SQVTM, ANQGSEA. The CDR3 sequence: CSVPSGANVLTF. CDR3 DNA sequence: TGCAGCGTTCCGTCTGGGGCCAACGTCCTGACTTTC. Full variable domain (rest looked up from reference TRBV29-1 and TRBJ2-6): SAVISQKPSRDICQRGTSLTIQCQVDSQVTMMFWYRQQPGQSLTLIATANQGSEATYESGFVIDKFPISRPNLTFSTLTVSNMSPEDSSIYLCSVPSGANVLTFGAGSRLTVL.

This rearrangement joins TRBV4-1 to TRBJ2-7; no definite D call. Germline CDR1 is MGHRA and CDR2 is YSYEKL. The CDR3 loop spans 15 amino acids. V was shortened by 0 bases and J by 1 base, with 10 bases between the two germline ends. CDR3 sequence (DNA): TGCGCCAGCAGCCAAGAATTGGCCTTGTCCTACGAGCAGTACTTC. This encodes CASSQELALSYEQYF.

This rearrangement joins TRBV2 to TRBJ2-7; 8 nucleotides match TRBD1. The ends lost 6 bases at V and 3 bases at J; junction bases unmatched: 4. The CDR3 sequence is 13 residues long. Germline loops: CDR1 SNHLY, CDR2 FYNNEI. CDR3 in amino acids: CASSLGQDYEQYF. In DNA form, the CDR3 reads TGTGCCAGCAGCCTGGGACAGGACTACGAGCAGTACTTC. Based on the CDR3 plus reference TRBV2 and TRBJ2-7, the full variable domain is EPEVTQTPSHQVTQMGQEVILRCVPISNHLYFYWYRQILGQKVEFLVSFYNNEISEKSEIFDDQFSVERPDGSNFTLKIRSTKLEDSAMYFCASSLGQDYEQYFGPGTRLTVT.

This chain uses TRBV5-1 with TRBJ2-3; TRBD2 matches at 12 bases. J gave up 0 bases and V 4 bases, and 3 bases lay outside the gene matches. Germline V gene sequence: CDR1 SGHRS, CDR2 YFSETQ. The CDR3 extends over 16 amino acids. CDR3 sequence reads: CASSMGTSGSTDTQYF. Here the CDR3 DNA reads TGCGCCAGCAGCATGGGGACTAGCGGGAGCACAGATACGCAGTATTTT.

This CDR3 is CASSLGSAGGFTDTQYF. The CDR3 DNA reads TGTGCCAGCAGCTTAGGGTCCGCGGGGGGATTCACAGATACGCAGTATTTT. This rearrangement joins TRBV13 to TRBJ2-3; 8 bases are shared with TRBD2. Germline-derived CDR1 and CDR2 are PRHDT and FYEKMQ (reference sequence). After removal of 0 bases from V and 2 bases from J, the junction contained 7 bases not matched to a gene. The CDR3 is made up of 17 amino acids.

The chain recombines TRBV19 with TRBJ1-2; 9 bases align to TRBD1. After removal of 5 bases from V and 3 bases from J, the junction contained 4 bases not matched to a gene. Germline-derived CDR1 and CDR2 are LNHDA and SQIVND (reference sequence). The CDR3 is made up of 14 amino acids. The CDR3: CASSVRDRDYGYTF. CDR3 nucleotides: TGTGCCAGTAGTGTACGGGACAGGGACTATGGCTACACCTTC.

The CDR3 sequence is CASRLSGGNNEQFF. The CDR3 bases are TGCGCCAGCAGGCTTAGCGGGGGAAACAATGAGCAGTTCTTC. The chain recombines TRBV5-1 with TRBJ2-1, with 9 bases lining up with TRBD2. Germline V gives CDR1 SGHRS, CDR2 YFSETQ. Losses at the gene ends were 5 bases for V and 5 bases for J; bases not matched to a gene: 5. This CDR3 contains 14 residues. The full variable domain, rest sourced from reference TRBV5-1 and TRBJ2-1, is KAGVTQTPRYLIKTRGQQVTLSCSPISGHRSVSWYQQTPGQGLQFLFEYFSETQRNKGNFPGRFSGRQFSNSRSEMNVSTLELGDSALYLCASRLSGGNNEQFFGPGTRLTVL.

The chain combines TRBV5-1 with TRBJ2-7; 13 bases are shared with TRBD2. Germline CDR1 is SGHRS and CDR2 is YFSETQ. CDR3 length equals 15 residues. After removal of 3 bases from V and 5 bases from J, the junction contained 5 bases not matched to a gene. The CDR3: CASSYGLAGVNEQYF. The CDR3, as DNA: TGCGCCAGCAGCTACGGACTAGCGGGAGTCAACGAGCAGTACTTC.

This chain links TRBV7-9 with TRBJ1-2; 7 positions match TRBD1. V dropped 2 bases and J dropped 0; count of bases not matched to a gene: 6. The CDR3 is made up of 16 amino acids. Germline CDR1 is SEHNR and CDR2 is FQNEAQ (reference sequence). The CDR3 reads CASSLRQGPANYGYTF. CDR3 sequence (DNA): TGTGCCAGCAGCTTACGACAGGGACCGGCTAACTATGGCTACACCTTC.

CDR3 DNA sequence: TGTGCCAGCAGCTTAAGGACAGGAACGGACGAGCAGTACGTC. It translates to CASSLRTGTDEQYV. The V and J genes are TRBV7-9 and TRBJ2-7; 7 positions agree with TRBD1. In germline, CDR1 is SEHNR, CDR2 FQNEAQ (reference sequence). This CDR3 spans 14 amino acids. Unmatched junction bases numbered 6, after V lost 2 bases and J lost 5 bases.

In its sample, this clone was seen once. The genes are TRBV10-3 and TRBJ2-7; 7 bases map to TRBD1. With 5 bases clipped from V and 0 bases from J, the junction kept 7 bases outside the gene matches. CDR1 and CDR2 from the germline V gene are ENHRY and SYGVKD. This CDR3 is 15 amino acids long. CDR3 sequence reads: CAISNGQDFSYEQYV. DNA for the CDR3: TGTGCCATCAGTAATGGACAGGATTTCTCCTACGAGCAGTACGTC.

The CDR3 DNA reads as TGTGCCAGCAGCCGCATCGACAGGGTCAGCGGGGAGCTGTTTTTT. As protein: CASSRIDRVSGELFF. This chain uses TRBV27 with TRBJ2-2; 7 positions agree with TRBD1. Germline V gene lookup returns CDR1 MNHEY and CDR2 SMNVEV (reference sequence). Trimming took 6 bases from V and 7 from J; bases not matched to a gene: 11. The CDR3 contains 15 residues.

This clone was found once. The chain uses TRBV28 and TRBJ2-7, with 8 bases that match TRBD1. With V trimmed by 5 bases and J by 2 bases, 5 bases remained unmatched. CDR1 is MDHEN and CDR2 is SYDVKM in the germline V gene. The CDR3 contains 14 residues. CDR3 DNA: TGTGCCAGCAGTCTCGGACAGGGCCCCTACGAGCAGTACTTC. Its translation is CASSLGQGPYEQYF.

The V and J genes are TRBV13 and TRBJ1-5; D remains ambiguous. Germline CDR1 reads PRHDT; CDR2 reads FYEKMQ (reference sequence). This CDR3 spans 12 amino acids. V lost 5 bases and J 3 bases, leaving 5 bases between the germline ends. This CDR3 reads CASSQANQPQHF. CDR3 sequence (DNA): TGTGCCAGCAGCCAGGCCAATCAGCCCCAGCATTTT.

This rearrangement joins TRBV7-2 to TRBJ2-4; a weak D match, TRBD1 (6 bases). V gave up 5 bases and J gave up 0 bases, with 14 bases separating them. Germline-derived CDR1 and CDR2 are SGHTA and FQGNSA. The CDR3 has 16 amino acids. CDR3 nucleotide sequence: TGTGCCAGCAGCGTTCAGGACAGACTAGCCAAAAACATTCAGTACTTC. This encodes CASSVQDRLAKNIQYF.

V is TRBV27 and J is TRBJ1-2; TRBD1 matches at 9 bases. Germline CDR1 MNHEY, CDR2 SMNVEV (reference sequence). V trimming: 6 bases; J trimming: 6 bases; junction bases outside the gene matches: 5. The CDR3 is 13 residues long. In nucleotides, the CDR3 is TGTGCCAGCAGCCCCCGGACAGGGGATGGCTACACCTTC. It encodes CASSPRTGDGYTF.

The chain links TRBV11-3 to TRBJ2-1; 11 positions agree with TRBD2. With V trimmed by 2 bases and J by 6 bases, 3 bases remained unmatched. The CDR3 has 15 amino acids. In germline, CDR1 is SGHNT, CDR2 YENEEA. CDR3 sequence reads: CASSLTTSGSNEQFF. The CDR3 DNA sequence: TGTGCCAGCAGCTTAACCACTAGCGGGAGCAATGAGCAGTTCTTC.

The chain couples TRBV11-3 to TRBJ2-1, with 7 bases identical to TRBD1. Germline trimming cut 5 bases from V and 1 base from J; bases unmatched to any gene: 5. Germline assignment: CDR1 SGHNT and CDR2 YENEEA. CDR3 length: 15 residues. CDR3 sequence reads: CASSAGTASYNEQFF. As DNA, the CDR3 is TGTGCCAGCAGCGCTGGGACAGCTTCCTACAATGAGCAGTTCTTC.

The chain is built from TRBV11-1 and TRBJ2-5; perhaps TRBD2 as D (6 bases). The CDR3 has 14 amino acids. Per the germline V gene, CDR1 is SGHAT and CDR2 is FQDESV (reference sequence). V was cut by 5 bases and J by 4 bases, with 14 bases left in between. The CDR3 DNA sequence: TGTGCCAGCAGCCCCCGGGGGTCCCCAGAGACCCAGTACTTC. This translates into CASSPRGSPETQYF.

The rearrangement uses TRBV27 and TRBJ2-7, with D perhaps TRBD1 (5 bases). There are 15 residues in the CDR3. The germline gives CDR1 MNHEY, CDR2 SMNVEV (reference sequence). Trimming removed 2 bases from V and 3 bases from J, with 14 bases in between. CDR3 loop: CASSLRLGVRYEQYF. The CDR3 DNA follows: TGTGCCAGCAGTTTAAGGCTAGGGGTACGCTACGAGCAGTACTTC.

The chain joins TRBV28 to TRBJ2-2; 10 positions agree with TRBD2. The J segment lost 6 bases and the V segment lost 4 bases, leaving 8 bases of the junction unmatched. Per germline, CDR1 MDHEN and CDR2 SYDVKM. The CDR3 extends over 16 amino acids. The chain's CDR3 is CASSYPSGTSAGELFF. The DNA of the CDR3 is TGTGCCAGCAGTTACCCCTCCGGGACTAGCGCCGGGGAGCTGTTTTTT.

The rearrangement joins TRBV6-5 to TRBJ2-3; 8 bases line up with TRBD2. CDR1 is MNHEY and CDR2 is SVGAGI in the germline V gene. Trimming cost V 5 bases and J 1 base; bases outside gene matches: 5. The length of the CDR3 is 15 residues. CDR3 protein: CASSHSGARTDTQYF. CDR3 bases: TGTGCCAGCAGTCATAGCGGGGCCCGCACAGATACGCAGTATTTT.

The CDR3 DNA is TGCGCCAGCGCCGCCACATGGGACAGCAGCACAGATACGCAGTATTTT. Translated: CASAATWDSSTDTQYF. The chain carries TRBV4-1 and TRBJ2-3, with 7 positions matching TRBD1. CDR3 length: 16 amino acids. Germline loops: CDR1 MGHRA, CDR2 YSYEKL. Germline trimming cut 8 bases from V and 0 bases from J; bases unmatched to any gene: 11.

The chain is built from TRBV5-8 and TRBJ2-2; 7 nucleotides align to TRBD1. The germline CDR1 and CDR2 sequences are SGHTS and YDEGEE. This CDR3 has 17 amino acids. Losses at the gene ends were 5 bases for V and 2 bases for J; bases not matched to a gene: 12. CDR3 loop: CASRDDRGPGNTGELFF. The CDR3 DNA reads TGTGCCAGCAGAGATGATAGGGGGCCAGGAAACACCGGGGAGCTGTTTTTT.

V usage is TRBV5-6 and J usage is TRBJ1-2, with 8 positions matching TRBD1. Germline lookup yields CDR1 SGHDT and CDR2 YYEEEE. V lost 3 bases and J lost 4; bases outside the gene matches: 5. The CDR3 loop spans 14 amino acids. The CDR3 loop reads CASSSKQGGYGYTF. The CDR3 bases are TGTGCCAGCAGCTCCAAACAGGGGGGCTATGGCTACACCTTC.